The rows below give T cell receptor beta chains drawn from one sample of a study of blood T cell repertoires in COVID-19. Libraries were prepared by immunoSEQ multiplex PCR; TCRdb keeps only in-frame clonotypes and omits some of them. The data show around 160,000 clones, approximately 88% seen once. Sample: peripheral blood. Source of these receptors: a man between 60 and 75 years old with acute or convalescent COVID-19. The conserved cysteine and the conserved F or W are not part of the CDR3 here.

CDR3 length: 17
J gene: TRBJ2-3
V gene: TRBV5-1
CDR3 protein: ASRRGGIQGLESTDTQY

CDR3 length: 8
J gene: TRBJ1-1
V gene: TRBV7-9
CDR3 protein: ASSSLEAF

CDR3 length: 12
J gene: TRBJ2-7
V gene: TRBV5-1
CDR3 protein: ATTRGGMADEQY

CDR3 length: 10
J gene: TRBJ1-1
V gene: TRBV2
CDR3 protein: ASSEGARVAF

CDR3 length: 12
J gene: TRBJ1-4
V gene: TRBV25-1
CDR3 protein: ASSEGWGQRELF

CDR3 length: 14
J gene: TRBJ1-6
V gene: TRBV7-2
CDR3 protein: ASSRSTSSYNSPLH

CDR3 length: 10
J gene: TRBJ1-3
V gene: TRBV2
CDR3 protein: ASGAGRNTIY

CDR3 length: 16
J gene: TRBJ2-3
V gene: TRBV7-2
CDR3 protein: ASRAGTSGSMIIDTQY

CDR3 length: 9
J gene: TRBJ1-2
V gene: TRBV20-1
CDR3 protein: SARTRNGYT

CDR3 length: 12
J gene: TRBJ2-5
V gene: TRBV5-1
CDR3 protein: ASSREGGQETQY

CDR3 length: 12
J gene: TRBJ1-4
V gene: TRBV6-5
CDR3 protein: ASRRTGFGEKLF

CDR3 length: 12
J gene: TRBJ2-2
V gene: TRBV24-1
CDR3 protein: ATSVQAGTGELF

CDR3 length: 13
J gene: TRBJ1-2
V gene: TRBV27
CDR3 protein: ASRESTGTNYGYT

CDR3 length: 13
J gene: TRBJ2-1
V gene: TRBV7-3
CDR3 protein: ASSQHTGGRNEQF

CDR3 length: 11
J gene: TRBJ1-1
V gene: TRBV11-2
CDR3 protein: ASSLEQPPEAF

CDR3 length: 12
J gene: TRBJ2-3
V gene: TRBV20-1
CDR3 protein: SASSGGTTDTQY

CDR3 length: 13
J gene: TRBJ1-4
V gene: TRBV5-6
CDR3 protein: ASTPQGATNEKLF

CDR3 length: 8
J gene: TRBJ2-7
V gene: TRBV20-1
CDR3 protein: SAGHYEQY

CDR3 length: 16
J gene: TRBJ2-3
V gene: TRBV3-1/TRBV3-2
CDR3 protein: ASSPEAVAGGPTDTQY

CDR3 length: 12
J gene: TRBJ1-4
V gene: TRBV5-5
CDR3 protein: ASSSTVNNEKLF

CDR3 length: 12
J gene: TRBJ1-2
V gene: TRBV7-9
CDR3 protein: ASSSQQGYYGYT

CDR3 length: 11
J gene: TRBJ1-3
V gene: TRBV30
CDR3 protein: AIRRGNGNTIY

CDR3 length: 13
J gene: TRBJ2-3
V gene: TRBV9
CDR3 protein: ASTSGGGKADTQY

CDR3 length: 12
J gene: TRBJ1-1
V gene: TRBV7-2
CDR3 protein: ASSPGTLNTEAF

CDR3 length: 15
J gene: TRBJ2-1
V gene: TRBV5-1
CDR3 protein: ASSLAWTSGGDNEQF

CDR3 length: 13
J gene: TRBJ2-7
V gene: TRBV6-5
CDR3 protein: ASSYTRDRAYEQY

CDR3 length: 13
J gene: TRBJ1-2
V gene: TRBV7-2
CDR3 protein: ASSTTPGTGIGYT

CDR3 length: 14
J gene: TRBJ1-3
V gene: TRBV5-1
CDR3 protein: ASSLAPGAYGNTIY

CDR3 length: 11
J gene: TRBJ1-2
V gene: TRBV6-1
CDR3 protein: ASSEVRPGGYT

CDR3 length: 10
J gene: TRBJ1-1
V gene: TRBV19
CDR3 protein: ASSLRDTEAF

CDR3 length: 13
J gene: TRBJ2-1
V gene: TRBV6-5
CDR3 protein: ASSISGGAWNEQF

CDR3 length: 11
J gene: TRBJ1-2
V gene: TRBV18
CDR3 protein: ASPRDSGYGYT

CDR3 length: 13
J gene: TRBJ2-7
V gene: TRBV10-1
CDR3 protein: ASRNLPRQPYEQY

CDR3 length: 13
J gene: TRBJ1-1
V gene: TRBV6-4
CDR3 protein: ASSDSINRGNEAF

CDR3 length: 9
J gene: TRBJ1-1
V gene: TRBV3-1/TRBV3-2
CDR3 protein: ASSHGTEAF

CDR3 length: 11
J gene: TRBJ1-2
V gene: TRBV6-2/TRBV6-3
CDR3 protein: ASSYDRDYGYT

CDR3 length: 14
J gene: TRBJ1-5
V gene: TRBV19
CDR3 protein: ASSIGSGSGNQPQH

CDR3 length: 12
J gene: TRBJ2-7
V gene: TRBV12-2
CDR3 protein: ASRLATQGYEQY

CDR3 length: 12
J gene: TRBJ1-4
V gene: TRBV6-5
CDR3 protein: ASTFDRLVGKLF

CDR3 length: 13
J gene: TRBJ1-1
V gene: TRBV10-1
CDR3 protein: ASRAADRQNTEAF

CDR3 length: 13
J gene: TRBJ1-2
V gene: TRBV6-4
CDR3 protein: ASKPDRGYYYGYT

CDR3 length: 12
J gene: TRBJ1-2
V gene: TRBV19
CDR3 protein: ASSADSSFYGYT

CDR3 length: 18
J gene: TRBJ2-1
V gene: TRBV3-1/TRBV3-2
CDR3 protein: ASSQAGLAGAISPHGEQF

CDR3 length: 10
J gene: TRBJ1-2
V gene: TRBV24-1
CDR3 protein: ATSDLDYGYT

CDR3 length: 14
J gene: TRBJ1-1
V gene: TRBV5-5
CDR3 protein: ASSLVPDRRNTEAF

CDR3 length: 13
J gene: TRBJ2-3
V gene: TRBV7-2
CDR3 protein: ASNSERGGVYTQY

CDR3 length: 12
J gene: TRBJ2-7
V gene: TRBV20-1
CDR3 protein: SASLQGTTYEQY

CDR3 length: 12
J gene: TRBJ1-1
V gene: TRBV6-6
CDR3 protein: ASSYTAMNTEAF

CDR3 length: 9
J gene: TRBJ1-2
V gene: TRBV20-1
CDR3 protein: SVTANYGYT

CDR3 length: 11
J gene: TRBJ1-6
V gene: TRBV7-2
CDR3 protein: ASRDSHNSPLH

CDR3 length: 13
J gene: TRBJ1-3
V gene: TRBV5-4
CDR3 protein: ASRPSTGGGNTIY

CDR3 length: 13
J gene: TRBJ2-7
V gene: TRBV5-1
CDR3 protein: ASSLNAGPSYEQY

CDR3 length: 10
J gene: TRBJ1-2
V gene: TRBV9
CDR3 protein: ASRGQGDGYT

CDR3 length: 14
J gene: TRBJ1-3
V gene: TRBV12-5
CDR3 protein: ASGLGGLDSGNTIY